This paragraph covers one T cell receptor (beta chain) sequence. The data are from a study of Graves' ophthalmopathy and Graves' hyperthyroidism. Trimming cost V 1 base and J 5 bases; bases outside gene matches: 6. The CDR3 has 16 amino acids. RNA transcripts were the template, and TCR beta CDR3 regions were amplified from them. First-round RT-PCR used HTBI primers; second-round multiplex PCR followed. TCRdb re-analysed the multiplex PCR reads in MiXCR, keeping a single row per CDR3 protein. The sample has hundreds of thousands of distinct CDR3 sequences; over 13% are singletons. The sequence was obtained from a woman in her twenties or thirties with Graves' ophthalmopathy. Specimen: blood. The V call is TRBV12-3 or TRBV12-4, the J call TRBJ2-7, with 12 bases identical to TRBD2. CDR3 nucleotide sequence: TGTGCCAGCAGTTTAGGGACTAGCGGGGCCGCTAACGAGCAGTACTTC. It yields the protein CASSLGTSGAANEQYF.